The sequence of this T cell receptor beta chain was determined in a study of CD8 T cells in Susac syndrome. Reverse transcription of roughly 0.45 to 1 ug RNA used random hexamers. Multiplex immunoSEQ PCR targeted 54 Vbeta and 13 Jbeta TCR beta segments. One entry per CDR3 protein results from TCRdb running MiXCR on the immunoSEQ multiplex PCR reads. The profile shows about 240,000 distinct CDR3 sequences, almost 97% of them singletons. V was pared by 1 base and J by 10 bases, with 11 bases between. Per germline, CDR1 DFQATT and CDR2 SNEGSKA (reference sequence). The CDR3 has 12 amino acids. Sample: CD4+ T cells from PBMCs. The chain couples TRBV20-1 to TRBJ2-4; no clear D gene. The sequence derives from a human donor with Susac syndrome. The CDR3 DNA sequence: TGCAGTGCTAGAGGCCCCGGTCCGATTCAGTACTTC. It specifies CSARGPGPIQYF.